This entry concerns a single TCR beta chain. Its cognate antigen is unknown. These data are taken from a study of T cell clonotyping in hematopoietic cell transplantation. General study points: Without cell sorting, CD4 versus CD8 contributions remain unresolved. Recipient TCR diversity dropped after transplant; expanded clonotypes rose from day 30 to 180.

Clones were sequenced by immunoSEQ multiplex PCR, and TCRdb holds only the in-frame ones, with some missing. The data contain approximately 75,000 clones, roughly 93% of them seen just once; the ten biggest clones take up roughly 1.7%. The V gene's germline CDR1 is SQVTM and CDR2 ANQGSEA. Trimming removed 3 bases from V and 8 bases from J; junction bases left unmatched: 11. The CDR3 totals 14 residues. This chain links TRBV29-1 with TRBJ1-2; 8 bases agree with TRBD1. The sample taken for sequencing was peripheral blood mononuclear cells. The source is a man aged 50 or older in good health. Some clones in this sample may be carry-over from other donors' samples. The DNA for the CDR3 is TGCAGCGTTGAGAGCACAGGGGGATTAGGAGGCTACACCTTC. This sequence encodes CSVESTGGLGGYTF.